Listed below are T cell receptor beta chains from one sample, sequenced in a study of prognosis after radiotherapy for stage I lung cancer. MiXCR, applied by TCRdb to the multiplex PCR reads, yields one record per CDR3 protein. The sample includes some 10,000 distinct CDR3 sequences, 30% to 40% of them seen just once. Sample: PBMCs, taken before or after stereotactic body radiation therapy (not recorded which). The source is a donor of 50 years or more with non-small cell lung cancer. CDR3s leave out the opening cysteine and the closing phenylalanine or tryptophan. The D gene is left open where the match is weak.

D gene | V gene | CDR3 protein
TRBD1 | TRBV7-3 | ASSLGTGGFDEAF
TRBD1 | TRBV5-4 | AMHTGGGSTDTQY
- | TRBV3-1 | ASSQGQEETQY
TRBD2 | TRBV12-3/TRBV12-4 | ASSLPTSGRVYNEQF
TRBD1 | TRBV24-1 | ATSDPDRAEGANVLT
- | TRBV6-2/TRBV6-3 | AAIPTGISIYGYT
TRBD2 | TRBV7-6 | ASSLGLGGGDTQY
- | TRBV6-1 | ASSPLGNTIY
- | TRBV18 | ASSPIGFSYNEQF
- | TRBV5-4 | ASSSGMDGTIY
TRBD1 | TRBV20-1 | SARAMGQASNQPQH
- | TRBV7-3 | ASSLVGEQY
TRBD2 | TRBV20-1 | SARLLAGGALGQF
- | TRBV5-1 | ASSLAPGVVPDTQY
- | TRBV20-1 | SARDSGRPTDTQY
- | TRBV9 | ASSVSPDTEAF
TRBD2 | TRBV6-1 | ASRSSGSGTGELF
- | TRBV20-1 | GAQPDRRRYEKY
- | TRBV27 | ASSLSGSAAYGYT
- | TRBV6-1 | ASRAPNQDEAF
- | TRBV24-1 | ATGEGADTQY
TRBD2 | TRBV19 | ASSFGTSGDTQY
- | TRBV15 | ATSRGGVHVRNEKLF
TRBD2 | TRBV13 | ASSLGAFLGGEPNTQY
- | TRBV27 | ASSLSGDTIY
- | TRBV7-9 | ASSLSPGNNSPLH
TRBD1 | TRBV28 | ASSSQGTGANVLT
- | TRBV12-3/TRBV12-4 | ASSFPHVSTKLWNT
- | TRBV10-3 | AISEGTPSYNEQF
- | TRBV20-1 | NPEQGTEAF
TRBD2 | TRBV6-1 | ASSSLFNKRGDLYNEQF
TRBD2 | TRBV7-7 | ASSLAGGPGNEQF
TRBD1 | TRBV13 | ASSLSGQGNNEQF
- | TRBV19 | ASSIESGANTGELF
TRBD1 | TRBV20-1 | SAREARQGNQPQH
- | TRBV12-3/TRBV12-4 | ARSFKVGDYEQY
TRBD2 | TRBV6-1 | ASSEQGLANYNEQF
TRBD1 | TRBV6-1 | ASREATGERSPLH
- | TRBV6-1 | ASTQLPPNSPLH
- | TRBV7-2 | ASSLEFPGAGQY
TRBD2 | TRBV28 | ASSSSGRALETQY
- | TRBV30 | AWSEGPGMSSSYEQY
- | TRBV28 | ANSSQGYQPQH
- | TRBV18 | ASSPLDGNEQF
- | TRBV6-4 | ASSRTDTDTQY
TRBD1 | TRBV24-1 | ATSDRTGGRNEQF
TRBD2 | TRBV12-3/TRBV12-4 | ASRGASGSTDTQY
TRBD1 | TRBV28 | ASRGLTGGINQPQH
- | TRBV18 | ASSPDTGLTEAF